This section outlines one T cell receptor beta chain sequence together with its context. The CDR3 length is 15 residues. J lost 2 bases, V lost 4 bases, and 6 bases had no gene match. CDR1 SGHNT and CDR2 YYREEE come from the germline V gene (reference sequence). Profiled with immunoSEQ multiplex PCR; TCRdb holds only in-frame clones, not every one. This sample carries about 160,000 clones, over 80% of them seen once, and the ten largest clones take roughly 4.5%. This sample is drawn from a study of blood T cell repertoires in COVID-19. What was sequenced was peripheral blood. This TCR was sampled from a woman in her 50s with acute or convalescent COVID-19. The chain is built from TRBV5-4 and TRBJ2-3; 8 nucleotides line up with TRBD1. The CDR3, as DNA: TGTGCCAGCAGCCCCGGGACAGGCAACACAGATACGCAGTATTTT. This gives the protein CASSPGTGNTDTQYF.